The following is a TCR beta chain sequence with its context. The CDR3 consists of 18 residues. The germline V gene has CDR1 MGHDK and CDR2 SYGVNS. After removal of 5 bases from V and 5 bases from J, the junction contained 15 bases not matched to a gene. These data originate in a study of shared T cell receptors in the human thymus. TCRdb keeps only in-frame clones here, not all; method: immunoSEQ multiplex PCR. The sample lists hundreds of thousands of clones; 75% to 80% were seen once. The sample also formed part of further work on human thymus T cells. That paper adds: Resections obtained during corrective heart surgery supplied the thymus tissue. Repertoires from thymus and blood appeared to show biased V and J gene usage. Related work showed strongly overlapping thymic repertoires across unrelated individuals.

The specimen was thymocytes. This rearrangement joins TRBV25-1 to TRBJ2-2; 9 nucleotides align to TRBD2. The source is a boy younger than two with a congenital heart defect. CDR3 in DNA: TGTGCCAGCAGTACAAAACTGGCGGGAGGGCCGTCGACCGGGGAGCTGTTTTTT. It encodes CASSTKLAGGPSTGELFF.